Listed below are T cell receptor beta chains from one sample, sequenced in a study of blood T cell repertoires in COVID-19. Clones were read by immunoSEQ multiplex PCR, and TCRdb kept only the in-frame ones, dropping some. This sample yields 120,000 or so clones, of which 65% to 90% are seen a single time; more than 20% belongs to the top ten. The sequenced sample consisted of peripheral blood. The source is a woman older than 75 with acute or convalescent COVID-19. The CDR3 runs from the conserved cysteine through the conserved F or W. The D gene is left open where the match is weak. Rows may omit the clone size; those that give it use once, few, many or a size class.

D gene	clone size	V gene	J gene	CDR3 DNA	CDR3 protein
-	-	TRBV27	TRBJ1-6	TGTGCCAGCAGTTTATTGGGGGGTTCACCCCTCCACTTT	CASSLLGGSPLHF
-	-	TRBV19	TRBJ2-3	TGTGCCAGTAGTACCGGGGTCGGCACAGATACGCAGTATTTT	CASSTGVGTDTQYF
-	-	TRBV5-1	TRBJ2-1	TGCGCCAGCAGCCCGGAGGGAAGCTCCTACAATGAGCAGTTCTTC	CASSPEGSSYNEQFF
TRBD1	-	TRBV28	TRBJ1-2	TGTGCCAGCAGTTTATATCTTAGGACAGGGAACTATGGCTACACCTTC	CASSLYLRTGNYGYTF
-	-	TRBV5-4	TRBJ2-1	TGTGCCAGCAGCTTGACCGGGAACCTGAATGAGCAGTTCTTC	CASSLTGNLNEQFF
TRBD2	-	TRBV28	TRBJ2-5	TGTGCCAGCAGTTTAAGGGGAGCGGGGGTGACCCAGTACTTC	CASSLRGAGVTQYF
TRBD2	-	TRBV7-9	TRBJ2-2	TGTGCCAGCAGCTCGAGCGGTAGCGGGTTTACCGGGGAGCTGTTTTTT	CASSSSGSGFTGELFF
TRBD2	-	TRBV5-5	TRBJ2-1	TGTGCCAGCAGCCTCTGGGCGGGGGGGCAGGATGAGCAGTTCTTC	CASSLWAGGQDEQFF
-	once	TRBV19	TRBJ1-6	TGTGCCAGTAGTTTGGAGGGACGCAATTCACCCCTCCACTTT	CASSLEGRNSPLHF
TRBD1	-	TRBV5-1	TRBJ2-1	TGCGCCAGCAGCATCGGACAGGGTGGGGGTTGGCAGTTCTTC	CASSIGQGGGWQFF
-	-	TRBV18	TRBJ2-3	TGTGCCAGCTCACCACTACAGGGTTCTAGCACAGATACGCAGTATTTT	CASSPLQGSSTDTQYF
-	few	TRBV2	TRBJ1-6	TGTGCCAGCAAACCCGGTTTATATTCACCCCTCCACTTT	CASKPGLYSPLHF
TRBD1	-	TRBV5-4	TRBJ1-2	TGTGCCAGCAGCTATTTCTGGACAGGAAACTATGGCTACACCTTC	CASSYFWTGNYGYTF
-	-	TRBV28	TRBJ1-5	TGTGCCAGCAGTTATGCTAACCCAAATCAGCCCCAGCATTTT	CASSYANPNQPQHF
-	-	TRBV19	TRBJ1-5	TGTGCCAGTAGTCCCGAGGCTTATAGCAATCAGCCCCAGCATTTT	CASSPEAYSNQPQHF
-	-	TRBV3-1/TRBV3-2	TRBJ2-7	TGTGCCAGCAGCCTCGGACTCCTCAACTCCTACGAGCAGTACTTC	CASSLGLLNSYEQYF
-	-	TRBV28	TRBJ2-6	TGTGCCAGCGGGAGAAGCTCTGGGGCCAACGTCCTGACTTTC	CASGRSSGANVLTF
-	-	TRBV3-1/TRBV3-2	TRBJ1-5	TGTGCCAGCAGCCAAGATCTTGTGTTAAATCAGCCCCAGCATTTT	CASSQDLVLNQPQHF
TRBD1	-	TRBV5-6	TRBJ2-1	TGTGCCAGCAGCATAACCGGGACAGGGGTTCACACTGAGCAGTTCTTC	CASSITGTGVHTEQFF
-	-	TRBV28	TRBJ1-6	TGTGCCAGCACCCTACGGGGGAGCAGCTTTAATTCACCCCTCCACTTT	CASTLRGSSFNSPLHF
TRBD1	-	TRBV6-5	TRBJ2-5	TGTGCCAGTACTGGACAGGGGGGAGAGACCCAGTACTTC	CASTGQGGETQYF
-	-	TRBV11-2	TRBJ2-5	TGTGCCAGCAGCTTAGTTGGAGGGAGGGAGACCCAGTACTTC	CASSLVGGRETQYF
-	-	TRBV3-1/TRBV3-2	TRBJ2-3	TGTGCCAGCAGCCAAGATCCCTTTCGAGATACGCAGTATTTT	CASSQDPFRDTQYF
-	-	TRBV7-2	TRBJ2-5	TGTGCCAGCAGCCCTCCGGGAAGCCAAGAGACCCAGTACTTC	CASSPPGSQETQYF
-	-	TRBV5-1	TRBJ2-1	TGCGCCAGCAGCTTGCAGGGAAGGTACAATGAGCAGTTCTTC	CASSLQGRYNEQFF
-	once	TRBV4-2	TRBJ1-6	TGTGCCAGCAGCAGCGCGGTAGAGTCGGGAGTGGATTCACCCCTCCACTTT	CASSSAVESGVDSPLHF
TRBD1	-	TRBV28	TRBJ1-5	TGTGCCAGCAGTTTGTCGACAGGGTTTGGCCGAGACCCGCATTTT	CASSLSTGFGRDPHF
-	-	TRBV9	TRBJ2-7	TGTGCCAGCAGCGTAGGGGTGAACGGGGACGAGCAGTACTTC	CASSVGVNGDEQYF
TRBD1	once	TRBV5-1	TRBJ2-1	TGCGCCAGCAGCAAGACAGGGTCGGGGTACAATGAGCAGTTCTTC	CASSKTGSGYNEQFF
-	-	TRBV28	TRBJ2-2	TGTGCCAGCAGTTTACCTCTAGCCATCGGGGAGCTGTTTTTT	CASSLPLAIGELFF
-	-	TRBV6-6	TRBJ1-2	TGTGCCAGCAGTTACCCCCAGGGCTCGTTGTTTTATGGCTACACCTTC	CASSYPQGSLFYGYTF
-	few	TRBV5-5	TRBJ1-1	TGTGCCAGCAGCTTGGGCGGCCCCATGAACACTGAAGCTTTCTTT	CASSLGGPMNTEAFF